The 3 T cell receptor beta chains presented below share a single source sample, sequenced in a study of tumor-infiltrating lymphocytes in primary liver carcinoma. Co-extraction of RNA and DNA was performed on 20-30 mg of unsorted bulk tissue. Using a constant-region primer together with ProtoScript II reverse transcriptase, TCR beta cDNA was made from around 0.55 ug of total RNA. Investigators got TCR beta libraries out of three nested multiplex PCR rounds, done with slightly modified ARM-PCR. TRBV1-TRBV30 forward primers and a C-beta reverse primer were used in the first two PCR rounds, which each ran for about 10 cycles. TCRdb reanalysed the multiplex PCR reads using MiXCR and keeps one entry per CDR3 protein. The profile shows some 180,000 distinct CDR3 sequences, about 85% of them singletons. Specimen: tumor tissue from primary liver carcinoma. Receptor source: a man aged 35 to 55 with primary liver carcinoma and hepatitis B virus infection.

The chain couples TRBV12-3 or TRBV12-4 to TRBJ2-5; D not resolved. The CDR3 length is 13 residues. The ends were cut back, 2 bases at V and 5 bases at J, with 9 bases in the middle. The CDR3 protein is CASSLSTVETQYF. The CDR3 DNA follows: TGTGCCAGCAGTTTATCCACGGTGGAGACCCAGTACTTC.

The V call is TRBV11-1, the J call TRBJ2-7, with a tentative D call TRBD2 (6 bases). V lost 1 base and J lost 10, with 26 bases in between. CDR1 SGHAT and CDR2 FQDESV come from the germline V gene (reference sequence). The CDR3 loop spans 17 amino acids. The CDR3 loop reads CASSLGPAGESSYQQYF. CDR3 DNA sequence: TGTGCCAGCAGCTTAGGGCCAGCGGGTGAAAGCTCCTACCAACAGTACTTC.

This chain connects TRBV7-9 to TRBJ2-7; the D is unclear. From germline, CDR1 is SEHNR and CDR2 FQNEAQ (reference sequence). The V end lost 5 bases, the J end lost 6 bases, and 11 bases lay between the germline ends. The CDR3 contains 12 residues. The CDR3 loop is CASSDGNCEQYF. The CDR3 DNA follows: TGTGCCAGCAGCGACGGAAACTGCGAGCAGTACTTC.